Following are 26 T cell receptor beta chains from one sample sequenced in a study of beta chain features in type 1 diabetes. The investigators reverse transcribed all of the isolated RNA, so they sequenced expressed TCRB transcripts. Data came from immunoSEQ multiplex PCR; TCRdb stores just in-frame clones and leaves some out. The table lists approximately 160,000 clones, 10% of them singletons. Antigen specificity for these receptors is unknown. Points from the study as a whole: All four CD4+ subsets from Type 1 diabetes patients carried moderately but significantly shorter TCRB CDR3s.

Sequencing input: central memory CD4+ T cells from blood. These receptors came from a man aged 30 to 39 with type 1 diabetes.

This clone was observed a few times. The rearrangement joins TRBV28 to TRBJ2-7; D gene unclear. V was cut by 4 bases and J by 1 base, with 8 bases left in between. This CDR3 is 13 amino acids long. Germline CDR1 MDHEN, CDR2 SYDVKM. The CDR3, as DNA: TGTGCCAGCAGTTCCCCTCAGTCCTACGAGCAGTACTTC. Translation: CASSSPQSYEQYF.

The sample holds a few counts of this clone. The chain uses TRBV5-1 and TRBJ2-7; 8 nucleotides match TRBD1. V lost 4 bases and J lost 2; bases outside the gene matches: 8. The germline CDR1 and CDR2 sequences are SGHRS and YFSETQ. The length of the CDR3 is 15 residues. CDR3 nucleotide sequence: TGCGCCAGCAGCAGGCCAGGGACAGGAACCTACGAGCAGTACTTC. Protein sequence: CASSRPGTGTYEQYF.

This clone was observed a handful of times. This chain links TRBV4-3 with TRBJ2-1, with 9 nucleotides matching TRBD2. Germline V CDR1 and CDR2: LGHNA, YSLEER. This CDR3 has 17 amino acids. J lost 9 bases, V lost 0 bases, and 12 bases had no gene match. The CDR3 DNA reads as TGCGCCAGCAGCCAAGATCTGGGTAGCGGGAGTGGAAGTGAGCAGTTCTTC. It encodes CASSQDLGSGSGSEQFF.

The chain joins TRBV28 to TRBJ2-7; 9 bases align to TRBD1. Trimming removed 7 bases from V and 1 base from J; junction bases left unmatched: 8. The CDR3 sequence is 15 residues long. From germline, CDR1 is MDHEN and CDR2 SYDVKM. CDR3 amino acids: CASMRGDRVSYEQYF. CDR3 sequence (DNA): TGTGCCAGCATGCGCGGGGACAGGGTTTCCTACGAGCAGTACTTC.

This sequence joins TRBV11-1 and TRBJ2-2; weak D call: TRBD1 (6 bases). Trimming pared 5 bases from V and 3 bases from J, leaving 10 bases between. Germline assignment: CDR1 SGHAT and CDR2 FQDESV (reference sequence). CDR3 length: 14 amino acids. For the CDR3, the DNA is TGTGCCAGCAGCCCGAACAGGGACACCGGGGAGCTGTTTTTT. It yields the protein CASSPNRDTGELFF.

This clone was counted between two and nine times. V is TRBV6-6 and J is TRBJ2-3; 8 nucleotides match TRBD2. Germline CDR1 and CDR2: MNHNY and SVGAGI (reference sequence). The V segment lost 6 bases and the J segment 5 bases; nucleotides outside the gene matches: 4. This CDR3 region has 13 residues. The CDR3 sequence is CASRAGEIDTQYF. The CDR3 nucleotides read TGTGCCAGCAGAGCGGGAGAGATAGATACGCAGTATTTT.

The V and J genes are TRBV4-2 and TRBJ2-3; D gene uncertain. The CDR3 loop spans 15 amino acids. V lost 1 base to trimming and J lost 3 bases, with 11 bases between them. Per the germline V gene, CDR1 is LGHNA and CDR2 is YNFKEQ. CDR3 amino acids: CASSQGASKTDTQYF. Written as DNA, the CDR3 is TGTGCCAGCAGCCAAGGGGCAAGCAAAACAGATACGCAGTATTTT.

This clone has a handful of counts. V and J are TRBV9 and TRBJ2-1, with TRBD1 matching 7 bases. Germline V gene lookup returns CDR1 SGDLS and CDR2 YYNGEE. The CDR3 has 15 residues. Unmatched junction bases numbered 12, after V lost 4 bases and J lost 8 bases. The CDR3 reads CASSRTGILGDEQFF. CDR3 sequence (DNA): TGTGCCAGCAGCCGGACAGGCATCCTGGGGGATGAGCAGTTCTTC.

The DNA of the CDR3 is TGTGCCAGCAGTTTATTCCGCCAAGAGACCCAGTACTTC. Translating gives CASSLFRQETQYF. The rearrangement uses TRBV27 and TRBJ2-5; no definite D call. The CDR3 extends over 13 amino acids. Trimming left V 1 base short and J 1 base short, with 4 bases between. Germline V gene data show CDR1 as MNHEY and CDR2 as SMNVEV (reference sequence).

CDR3 sequence reads: CASRMMSHVDSYSNQPQHF. CDR3 sequence (DNA): TGCGCCAGCAGGATGATGTCCCATGTTGACAGCTATAGCAATCAGCCCCAGCATTTT. The chain employs TRBV23-1 and TRBJ1-5, with D possibly being TRBD1 (5 bases). Being an ORF, TRBV23-1 has a function that is uncertain. V was trimmed by 6 bases and J by 0 bases, leaving 24 bases between them. CDR3 length equals 19 residues.

CDR3 loop: CASSPRTPVAEQYF. The CDR3 nucleotides read TGTGCCAGCAGCCCCCGGACACCCGTAGCCGAGCAGTACTTC. This rearrangement joins TRBV6-6 to TRBJ2-7, with D possibly TRBD1 on 5 matching bases. Between the trimmed V and J ends, which lost 6 bases and 6 bases, there was a span of 18 bases. This CDR3 region has 14 residues. The germline V gene has CDR1 MNHNY and CDR2 SVGAGI (reference sequence).

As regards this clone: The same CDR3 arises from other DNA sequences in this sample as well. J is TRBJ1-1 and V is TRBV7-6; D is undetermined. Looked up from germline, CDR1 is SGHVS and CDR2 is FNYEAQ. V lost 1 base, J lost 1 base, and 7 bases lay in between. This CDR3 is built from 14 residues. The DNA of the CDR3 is TGTGCCAGCAGCTTAGATCGCGGGAACACTGAAGCTTTCTTT. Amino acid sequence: CASSLDRGNTEAFF.

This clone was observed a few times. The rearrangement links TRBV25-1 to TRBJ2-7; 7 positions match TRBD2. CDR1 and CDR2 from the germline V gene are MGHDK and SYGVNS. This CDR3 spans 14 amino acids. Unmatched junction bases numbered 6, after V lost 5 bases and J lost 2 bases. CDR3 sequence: CASSPSGTAYEQYF. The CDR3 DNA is TGTGCCAGCAGTCCGAGCGGGACTGCCTACGAGCAGTACTTC.

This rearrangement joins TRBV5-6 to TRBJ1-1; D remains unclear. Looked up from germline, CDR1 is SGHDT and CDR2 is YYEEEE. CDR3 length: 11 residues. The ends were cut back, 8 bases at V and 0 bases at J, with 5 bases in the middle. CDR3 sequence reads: CASIMNTEAFF. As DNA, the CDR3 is TGTGCCAGTATTATGAACACTGAAGCTTTCTTT.

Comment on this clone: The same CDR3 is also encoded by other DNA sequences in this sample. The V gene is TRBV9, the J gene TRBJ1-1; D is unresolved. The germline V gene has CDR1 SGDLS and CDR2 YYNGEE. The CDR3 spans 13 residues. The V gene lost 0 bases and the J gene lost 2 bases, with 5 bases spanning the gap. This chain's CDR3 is CASSVGPNTEAFF. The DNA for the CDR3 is TGTGCCAGCAGCGTAGGGCCTAACACTGAAGCTTTCTTT.

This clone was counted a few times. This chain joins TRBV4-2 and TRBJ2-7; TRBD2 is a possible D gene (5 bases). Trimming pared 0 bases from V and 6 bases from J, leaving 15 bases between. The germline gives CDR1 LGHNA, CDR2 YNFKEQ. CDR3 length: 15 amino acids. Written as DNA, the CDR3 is TGTGCCAGCAGCCAAGATTGGGAGAGGGAGCTCGAGCAGTACTTC. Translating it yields CASSQDWERELEQYF.

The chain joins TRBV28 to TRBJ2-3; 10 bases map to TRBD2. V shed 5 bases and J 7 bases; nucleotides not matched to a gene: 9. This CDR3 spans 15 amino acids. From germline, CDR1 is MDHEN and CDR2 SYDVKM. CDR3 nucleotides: TGTGCCAGCAGTCCAACTAGCGGGAATAGGAATACGCAGTATTTT. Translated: CASSPTSGNRNTQYF.

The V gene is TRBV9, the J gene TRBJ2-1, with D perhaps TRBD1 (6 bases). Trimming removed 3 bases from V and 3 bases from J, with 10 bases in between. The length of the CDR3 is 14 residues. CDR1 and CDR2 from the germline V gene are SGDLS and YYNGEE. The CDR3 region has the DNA TGTGCCAGCAGCGCCGGGACACTCTACAATGAGCAGTTCTTC. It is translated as CASSAGTLYNEQFF. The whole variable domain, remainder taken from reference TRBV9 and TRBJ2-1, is DSGVTQTPKHLITATGQRVTLRCSPRSGDLSVYWYQQSLDQGLQFLIQYYNGEERAKGNILERFSAQQFPDLHSELNLSSLELGDSALYFCASSAGTLYNEQFFGPGTRLTVL.

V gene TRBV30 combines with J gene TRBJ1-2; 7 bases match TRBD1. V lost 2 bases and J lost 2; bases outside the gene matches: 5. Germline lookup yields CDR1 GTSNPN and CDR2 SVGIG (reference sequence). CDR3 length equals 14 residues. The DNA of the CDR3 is TGTGCCTGGAGTTTGGGCAGGGGGAACTATGGCTACACCTTC. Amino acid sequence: CAWSLGRGNYGYTF.

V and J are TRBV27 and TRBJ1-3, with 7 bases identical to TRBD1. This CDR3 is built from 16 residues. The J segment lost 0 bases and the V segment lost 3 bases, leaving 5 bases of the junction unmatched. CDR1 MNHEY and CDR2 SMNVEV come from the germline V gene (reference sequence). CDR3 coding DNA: TGTGCCAGCAGTTTTACAGGGGTTGACTCTGGAAACACCATATATTTT. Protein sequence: CASSFTGVDSGNTIYF.

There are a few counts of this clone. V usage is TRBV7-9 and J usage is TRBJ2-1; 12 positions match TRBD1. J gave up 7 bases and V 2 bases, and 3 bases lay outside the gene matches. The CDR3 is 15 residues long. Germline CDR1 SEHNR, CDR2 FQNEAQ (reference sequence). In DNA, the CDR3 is TGTGCCAGCAGCTTACGGGACAGGGGGCAGAATGAGCAGTTCTTC. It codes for CASSLRDRGQNEQFF.

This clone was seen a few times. The CDR3 DNA reads TGTGCCAGCAGAGCATCTAGCGATGTGAACACCGGGGAGCTGTTTTTT. Translated: CASRASSDVNTGELFF. V is TRBV9 and J is TRBJ2-2; D may be TRBD2 (6 bases). CDR1 SGDLS and CDR2 YYNGEE come from the germline V gene. Trimming took 5 bases from V and 1 from J, leaving 15 bases between them. CDR3 length equals 16 residues.

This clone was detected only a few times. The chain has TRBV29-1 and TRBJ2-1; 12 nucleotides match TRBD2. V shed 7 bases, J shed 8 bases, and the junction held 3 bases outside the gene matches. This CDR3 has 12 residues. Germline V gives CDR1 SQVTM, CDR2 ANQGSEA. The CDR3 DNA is TGCAGCGCCCGACTAGCGGGAGATGAGCAGTTCTTC. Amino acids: CSARLAGDEQFF.

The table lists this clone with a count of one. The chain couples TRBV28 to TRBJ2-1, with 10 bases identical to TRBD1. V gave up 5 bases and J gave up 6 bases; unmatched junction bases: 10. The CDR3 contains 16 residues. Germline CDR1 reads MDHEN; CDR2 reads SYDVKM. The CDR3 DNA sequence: TGTGCCAGCAGTGGGGGGCGGGACAGGGGTTCCAATGAGCAGTTCTTC. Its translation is CASSGGRDRGSNEQFF. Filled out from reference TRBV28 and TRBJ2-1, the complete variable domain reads DVKVTQSSRYLVKRTGEKVFLECVQDMDHENMFWYRQDPGLGLRLIYFSYDVKMKEKGDIPEGYSVSREKKERFSLILESASTNQTSMYLCASSGGRDRGSNEQFFGPGTRLTVL.

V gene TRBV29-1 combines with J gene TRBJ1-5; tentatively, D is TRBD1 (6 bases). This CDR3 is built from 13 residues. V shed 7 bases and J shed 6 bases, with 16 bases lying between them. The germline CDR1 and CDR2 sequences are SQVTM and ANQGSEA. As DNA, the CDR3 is TGCAGCGCTCAGGGGCCCCGGGGTCAGCCCCAGCATTTT. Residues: CSAQGPRGQPQHF.

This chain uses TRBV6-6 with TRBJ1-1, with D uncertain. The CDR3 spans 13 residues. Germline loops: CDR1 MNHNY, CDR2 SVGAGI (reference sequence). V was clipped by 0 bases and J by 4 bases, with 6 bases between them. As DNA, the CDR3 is TGTGCCAGCAGTTACTCGTCTACCACTGAAGCTTTCTTT. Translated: CASSYSSTTEAFF.